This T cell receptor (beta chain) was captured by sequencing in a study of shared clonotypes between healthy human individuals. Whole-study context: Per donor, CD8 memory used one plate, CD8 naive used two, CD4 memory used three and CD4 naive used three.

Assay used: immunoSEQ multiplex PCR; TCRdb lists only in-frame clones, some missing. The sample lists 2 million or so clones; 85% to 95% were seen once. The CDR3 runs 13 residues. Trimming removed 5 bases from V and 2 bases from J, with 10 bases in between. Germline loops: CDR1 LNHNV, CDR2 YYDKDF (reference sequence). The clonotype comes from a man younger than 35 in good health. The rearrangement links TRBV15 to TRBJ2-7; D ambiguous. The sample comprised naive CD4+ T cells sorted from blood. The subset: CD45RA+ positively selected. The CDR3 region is CATSLEGPYEQYF. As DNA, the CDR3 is TGTGCCACCAGCCTCGAAGGTCCCTACGAGCAGTACTTC. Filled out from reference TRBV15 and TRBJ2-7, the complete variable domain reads DAMVIQNPRYQVTQFGKPVTLSCSQTLNHNVMYWYQQKSSQAPKLLFHYYDKDFNNEADTPDNFQSRRPNTSFCFLDIRSPGLGDTAMYLCATSLEGPYEQYFGPGTRLTVT.